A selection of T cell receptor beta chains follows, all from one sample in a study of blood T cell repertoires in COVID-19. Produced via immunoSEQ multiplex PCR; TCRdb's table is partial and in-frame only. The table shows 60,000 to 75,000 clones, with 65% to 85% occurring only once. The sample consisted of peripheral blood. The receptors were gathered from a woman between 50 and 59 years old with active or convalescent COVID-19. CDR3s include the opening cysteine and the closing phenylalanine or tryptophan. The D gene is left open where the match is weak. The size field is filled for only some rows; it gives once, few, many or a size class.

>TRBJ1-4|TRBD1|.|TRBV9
CASSRDRDEKLFF
TGTGCCAGCAGCCGTGACAGGGATGAAAAACTGTTTTTT
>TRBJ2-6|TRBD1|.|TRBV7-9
CASSYRQGAGANVLTF
TGTGCCAGCAGCTACCGACAGGGAGCTGGGGCCAACGTCCTGACTTTC
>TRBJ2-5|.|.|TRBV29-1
CSVPNSLTEYF
TGCAGCGTCCCCAACAGTCTTACTGAGTACTTC
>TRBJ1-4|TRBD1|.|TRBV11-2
CASSPRGTGVGSNEKLFF
TGTGCCAGCAGCCCCAGGGGCACAGGGGTGGGTTCTAATGAAAAACTGTTTTTT
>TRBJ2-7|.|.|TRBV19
CASILPCSSADEQYF
TGTGCCAGTATCCTTCCCTGTTCCTCCGCGGACGAGCAGTACTTC
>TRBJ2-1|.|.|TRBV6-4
CASSDQGFENEQFF
TGTGCCAGCAGTGACCAGGGGTTTGAAAATGAGCAGTTCTTC
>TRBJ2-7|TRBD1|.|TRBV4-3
CASSQAVQGETYEQYF
TGCGCCAGCAGCCAAGCTGTACAGGGGGAGACCTACGAGCAGTACTTC
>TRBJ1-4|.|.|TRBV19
CASKGDIEEKLFF
TGTGCCAGTAAGGGGGACATCGAAGAAAAACTGTTTTTT
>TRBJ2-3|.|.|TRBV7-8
CASSPRDFTDTQYF
TGTGCCAGCAGCCCCCGGGACTTCACAGATACGCAGTATTTT
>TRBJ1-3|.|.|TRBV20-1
CSASGPGFLSGNTIYF
TGCAGTGCTAGTGGGCCAGGTTTCCTCTCTGGAAACACCATATATTTT
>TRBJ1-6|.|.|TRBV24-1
CATSGGPQGLASPLHF
TGTGCCACCAGTGGGGGGCCCCAGGGTCTGGCTTCACCCCTCCACTTT
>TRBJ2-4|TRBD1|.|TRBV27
CASSSPGTEGIQYF
TGTGCCAGCAGTTCACCGGGGACAGAAGGCATTCAGTACTTC
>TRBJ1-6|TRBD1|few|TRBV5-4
CASSRQGDSPLHF
TGTGCCAGCAGCCGACAGGGGGACTCACCCCTCCACTTT
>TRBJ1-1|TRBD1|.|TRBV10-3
CAIREQGARTEAFF
TGTGCCATCAGGGAACAGGGGGCGAGGACTGAAGCTTTCTTT